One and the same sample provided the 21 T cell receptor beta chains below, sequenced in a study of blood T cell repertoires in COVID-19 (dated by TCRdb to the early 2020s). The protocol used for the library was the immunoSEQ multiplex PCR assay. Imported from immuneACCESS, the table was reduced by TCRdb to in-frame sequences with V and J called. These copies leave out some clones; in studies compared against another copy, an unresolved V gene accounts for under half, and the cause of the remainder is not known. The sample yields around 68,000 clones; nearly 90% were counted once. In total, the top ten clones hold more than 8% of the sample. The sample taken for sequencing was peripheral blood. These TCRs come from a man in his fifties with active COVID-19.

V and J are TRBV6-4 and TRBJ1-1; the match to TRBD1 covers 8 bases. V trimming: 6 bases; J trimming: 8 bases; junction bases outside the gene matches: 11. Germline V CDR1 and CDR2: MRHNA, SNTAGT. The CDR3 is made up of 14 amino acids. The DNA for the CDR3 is TGTGCCAGCAGAACCTGGACAGGGTCGGGGGAAGCTTTCTTT. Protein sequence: CASRTWTGSGEAFF.

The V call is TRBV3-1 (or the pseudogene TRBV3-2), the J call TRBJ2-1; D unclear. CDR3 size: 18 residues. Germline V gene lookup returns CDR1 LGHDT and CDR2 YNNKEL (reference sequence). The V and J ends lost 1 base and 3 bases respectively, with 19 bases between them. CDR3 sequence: CASSQGSTTPPCYNEQFF. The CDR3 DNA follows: TGTGCCAGCAGCCAAGGGTCGACGACACCTCCCTGCTACAATGAGCAGTTCTTC.

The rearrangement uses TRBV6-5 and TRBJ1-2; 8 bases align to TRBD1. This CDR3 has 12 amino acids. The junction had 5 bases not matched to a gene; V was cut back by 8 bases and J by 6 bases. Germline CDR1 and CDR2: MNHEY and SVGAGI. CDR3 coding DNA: TGTGCCAGCGGGGCAGGGGGCGATGGCTACACCTTC. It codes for CASGAGGDGYTF.

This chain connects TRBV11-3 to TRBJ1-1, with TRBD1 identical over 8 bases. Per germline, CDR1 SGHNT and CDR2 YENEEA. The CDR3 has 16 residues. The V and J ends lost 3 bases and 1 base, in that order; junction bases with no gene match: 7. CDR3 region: CASSFSDRGSNTEAFF. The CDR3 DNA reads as TGTGCCAGCAGCTTCTCCGACAGGGGCTCGAACACTGAAGCTTTCTTT.

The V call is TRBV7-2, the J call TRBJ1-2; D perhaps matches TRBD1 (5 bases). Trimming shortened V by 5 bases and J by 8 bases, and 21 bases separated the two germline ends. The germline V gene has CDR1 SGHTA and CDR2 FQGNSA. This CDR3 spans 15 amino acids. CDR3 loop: CASSPRPGPLEGYTF. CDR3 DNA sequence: TGTGCCAGCAGCCCCCGGCCAGGGCCCTTGGAGGGCTACACCTTC.

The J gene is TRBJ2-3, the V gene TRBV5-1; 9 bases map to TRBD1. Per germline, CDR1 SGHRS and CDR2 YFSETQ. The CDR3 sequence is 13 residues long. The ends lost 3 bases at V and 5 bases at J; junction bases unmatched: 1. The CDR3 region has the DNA TGCGCCAGCAGCTCGACAGGGGGAGATACGCAGTATTTT. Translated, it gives CASSSTGGDTQYF.

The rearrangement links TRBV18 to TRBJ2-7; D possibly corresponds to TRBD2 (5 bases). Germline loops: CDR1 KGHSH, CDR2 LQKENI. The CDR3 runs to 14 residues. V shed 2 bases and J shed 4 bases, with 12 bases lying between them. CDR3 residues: CASSPGLADYEQYF. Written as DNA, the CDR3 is TGTGCCAGCTCACCAGGGCTAGCTGATTACGAGCAGTACTTC.

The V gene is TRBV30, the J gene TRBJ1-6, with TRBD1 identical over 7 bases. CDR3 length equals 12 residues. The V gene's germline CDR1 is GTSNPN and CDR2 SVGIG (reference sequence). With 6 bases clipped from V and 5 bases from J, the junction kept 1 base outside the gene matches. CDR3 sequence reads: CACGTDNSPLHF. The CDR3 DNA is TGTGCCTGCGGGACAGATAATTCACCCCTCCACTTT.

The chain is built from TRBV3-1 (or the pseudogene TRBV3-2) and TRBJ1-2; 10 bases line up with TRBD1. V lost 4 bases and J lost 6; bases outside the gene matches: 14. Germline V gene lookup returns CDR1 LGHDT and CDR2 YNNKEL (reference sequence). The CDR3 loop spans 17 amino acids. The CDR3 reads CASSRRGDRGSRNGYTF. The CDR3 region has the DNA TGTGCCAGCAGCCGGCGGGGGGACAGGGGATCGAGGAATGGCTACACCTTC.

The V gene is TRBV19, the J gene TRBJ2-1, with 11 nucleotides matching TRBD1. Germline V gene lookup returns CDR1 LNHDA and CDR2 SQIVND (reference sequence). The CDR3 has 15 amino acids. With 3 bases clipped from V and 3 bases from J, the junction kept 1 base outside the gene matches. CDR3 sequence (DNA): TGTGCCAGTAGTATCGGGACAGGGGGCTACAATGAGCAGTTCTTC. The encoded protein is CASSIGTGGYNEQFF.

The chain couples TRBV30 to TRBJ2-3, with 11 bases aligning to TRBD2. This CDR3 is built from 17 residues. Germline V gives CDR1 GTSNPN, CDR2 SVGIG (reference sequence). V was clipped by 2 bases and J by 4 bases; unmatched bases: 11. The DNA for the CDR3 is TGTGCCTGGAGTCGACTTAGCGGGGGGGCCCGGGCAGATACGCAGTATTTT. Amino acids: CAWSRLSGGARADTQYF.

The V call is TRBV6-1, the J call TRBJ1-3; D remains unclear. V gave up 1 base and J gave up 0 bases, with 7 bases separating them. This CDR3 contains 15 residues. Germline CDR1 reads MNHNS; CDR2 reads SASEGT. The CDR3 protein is CASSEGPRSGNTIYF. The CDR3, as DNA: TGTGCCAGCAGTGAAGGCCCGCGCTCTGGAAACACCATATATTTT.

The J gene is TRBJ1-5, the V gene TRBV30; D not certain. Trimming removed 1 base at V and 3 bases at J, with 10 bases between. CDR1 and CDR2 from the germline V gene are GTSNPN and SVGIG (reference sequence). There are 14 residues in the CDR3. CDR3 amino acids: CAWSERNFNQPQHF. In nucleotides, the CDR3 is TGTGCCTGGAGTGAGAGGAACTTCAATCAGCCCCAGCATTTT. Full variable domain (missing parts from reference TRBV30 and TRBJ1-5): SQTIHQWPATLVQPVGSPLSLECTVEGTSNPNLYWYRQAAGRGLQLLFYSVGIGQISSEVPQNLSASRPQDRQFILSSKKLLLSDSGFYLCAWSERNFNQPQHFGDGTRLSIL.

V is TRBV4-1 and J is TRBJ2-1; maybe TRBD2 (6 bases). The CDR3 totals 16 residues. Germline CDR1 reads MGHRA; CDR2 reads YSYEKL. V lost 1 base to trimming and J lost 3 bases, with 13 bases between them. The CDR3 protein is CASSQGKGGNYNEQFF. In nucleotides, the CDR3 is TGCGCCAGCAGCCAAGGGAAGGGAGGAAACTACAATGAGCAGTTCTTC.

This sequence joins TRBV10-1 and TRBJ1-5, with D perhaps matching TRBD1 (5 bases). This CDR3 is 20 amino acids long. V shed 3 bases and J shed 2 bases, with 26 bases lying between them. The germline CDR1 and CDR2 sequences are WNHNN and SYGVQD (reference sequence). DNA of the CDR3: TGCGCCAGCAGTGATAACTTGCGGGGGTTAATGCTATATGGCAATCAGCCCCAGCATTTT. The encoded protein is CASSDNLRGLMLYGNQPQHF.

This CDR3 reads CASSQDFGLIYEQYF. The CDR3 DNA reads TGTGCCAGCAGCCAAGATTTCGGACTGATTTACGAGCAGTACTTC. The V call is TRBV14, the J call TRBJ2-7; perhaps TRBD2 as D (5 bases). V gave up 0 bases and J gave up 4 bases, with 13 bases separating them. Germline V gives CDR1 SGHDN, CDR2 FVKESK. The CDR3 is made up of 15 amino acids.

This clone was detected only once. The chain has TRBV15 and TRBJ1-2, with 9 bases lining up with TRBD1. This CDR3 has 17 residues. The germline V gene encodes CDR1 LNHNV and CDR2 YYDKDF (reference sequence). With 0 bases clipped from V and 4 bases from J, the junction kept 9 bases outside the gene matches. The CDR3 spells CATSRDRGTGRGYGYTF. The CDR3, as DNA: TGTGCCACCAGCAGAGATCGGGGGACAGGGAGGGGCTATGGCTACACCTTC.

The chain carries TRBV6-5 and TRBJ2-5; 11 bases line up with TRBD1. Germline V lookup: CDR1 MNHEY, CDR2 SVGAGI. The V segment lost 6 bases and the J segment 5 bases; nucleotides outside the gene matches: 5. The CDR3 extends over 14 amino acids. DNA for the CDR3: TGTGCCAGCAGACTGGACAGGGGGCGGGAGACCCAGTACTTC. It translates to CASRLDRGRETQYF.

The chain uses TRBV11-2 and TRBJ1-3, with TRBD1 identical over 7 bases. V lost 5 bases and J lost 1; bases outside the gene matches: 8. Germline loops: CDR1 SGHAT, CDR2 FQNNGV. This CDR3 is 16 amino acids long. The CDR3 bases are TGTGCCAGCAGCCATAACGGACAGGCTTCTGGAAACACCATATATTTT. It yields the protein CASSHNGQASGNTIYF.

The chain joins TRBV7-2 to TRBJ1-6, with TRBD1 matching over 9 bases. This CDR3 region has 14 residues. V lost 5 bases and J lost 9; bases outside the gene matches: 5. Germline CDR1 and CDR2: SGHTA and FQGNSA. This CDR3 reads CASSGTGTGSPLHF. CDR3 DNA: TGTGCCAGCAGCGGGACAGGGACCGGTTCACCCCTCCACTTT.

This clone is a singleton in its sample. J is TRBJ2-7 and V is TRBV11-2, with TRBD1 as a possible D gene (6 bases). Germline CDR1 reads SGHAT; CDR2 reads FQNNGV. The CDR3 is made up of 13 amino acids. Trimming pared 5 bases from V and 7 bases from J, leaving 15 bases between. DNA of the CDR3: TGTGCCAGCAGCCCCACAGGGTCCGGGGAGCAGTACTTC. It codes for CASSPTGSGEQYF.